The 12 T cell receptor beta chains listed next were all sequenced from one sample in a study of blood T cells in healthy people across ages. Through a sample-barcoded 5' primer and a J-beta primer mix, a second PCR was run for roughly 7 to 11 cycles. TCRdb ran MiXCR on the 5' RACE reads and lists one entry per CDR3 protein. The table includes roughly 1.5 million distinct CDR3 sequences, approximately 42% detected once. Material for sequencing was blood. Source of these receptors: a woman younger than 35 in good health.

The CDR3 bases are TGTGCCAGCAGTTTATGGTCGACAGCGGACACTGAAGCTTTCTTT. Its protein is CASSLWSTADTEAFF. J is TRBJ1-1 and V is TRBV28, with D possibly being TRBD1 (5 bases). V shed 0 bases and J shed 3 bases, with 11 bases lying between them. This CDR3 has 15 residues. Germline V gives CDR1 MDHEN, CDR2 SYDVKM. Filled out from reference TRBV28 and TRBJ1-1, the complete variable domain reads DVKVTQSSRYLVKRTGEKVFLECVQDMDHENMFWYRQDPGLGLRLIYFSYDVKMKEKGDIPEGYSVSREKKERFSLILESASTNQTSMYLCASSLWSTADTEAFFGQGTRLTVV.

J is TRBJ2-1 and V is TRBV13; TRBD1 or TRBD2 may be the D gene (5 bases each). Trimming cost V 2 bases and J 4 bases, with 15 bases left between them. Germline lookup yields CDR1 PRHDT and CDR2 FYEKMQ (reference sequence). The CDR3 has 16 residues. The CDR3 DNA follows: TGTGCCAGCAGCTTACGTGTGGGGGATTTTTACAATGAGCAGTTCTTC. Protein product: CASSLRVGDFYNEQFF.

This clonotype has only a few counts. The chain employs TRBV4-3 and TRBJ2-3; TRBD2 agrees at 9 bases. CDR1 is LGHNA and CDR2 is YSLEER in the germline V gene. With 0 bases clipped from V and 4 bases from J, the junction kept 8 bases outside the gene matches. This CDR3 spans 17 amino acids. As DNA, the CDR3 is TGCGCCAGCAGCCAAGATGGGGGCGGGAGGGGCGCAGATACGCAGTATTTT. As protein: CASSQDGGGRGADTQYF.

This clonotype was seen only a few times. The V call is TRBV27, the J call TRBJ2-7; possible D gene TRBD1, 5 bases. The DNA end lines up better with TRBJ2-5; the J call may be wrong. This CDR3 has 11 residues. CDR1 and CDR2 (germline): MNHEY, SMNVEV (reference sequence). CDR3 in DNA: TGTGCCACCAGGGCTCGAGAGACCCAGTACTTC. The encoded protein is CATRARETQYF.

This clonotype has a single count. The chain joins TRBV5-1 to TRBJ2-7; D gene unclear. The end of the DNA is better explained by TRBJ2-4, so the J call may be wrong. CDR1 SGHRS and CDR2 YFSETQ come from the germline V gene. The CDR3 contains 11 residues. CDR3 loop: CASSSENIQYF. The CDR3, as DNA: TGCGCCAGCAGCTCGGAAAACATTCAGTACTTC.

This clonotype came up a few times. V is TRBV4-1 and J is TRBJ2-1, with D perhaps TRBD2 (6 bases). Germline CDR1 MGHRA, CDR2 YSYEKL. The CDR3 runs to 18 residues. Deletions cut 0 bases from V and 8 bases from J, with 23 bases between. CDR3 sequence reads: CASSQEKAGRLRVDEQFF. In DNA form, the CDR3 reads TGCGCCAGCAGCCAAGAAAAAGCCGGGAGACTAAGGGTGGATGAGCAGTTCTTC.

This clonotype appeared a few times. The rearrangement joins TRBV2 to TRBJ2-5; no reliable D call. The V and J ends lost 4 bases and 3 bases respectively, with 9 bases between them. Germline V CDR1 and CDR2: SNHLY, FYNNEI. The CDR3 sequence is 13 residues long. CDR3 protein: CASSVNREETQYF. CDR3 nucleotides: TGTGCCAGCAGTGTTAACAGAGAAGAGACCCAGTACTTC.

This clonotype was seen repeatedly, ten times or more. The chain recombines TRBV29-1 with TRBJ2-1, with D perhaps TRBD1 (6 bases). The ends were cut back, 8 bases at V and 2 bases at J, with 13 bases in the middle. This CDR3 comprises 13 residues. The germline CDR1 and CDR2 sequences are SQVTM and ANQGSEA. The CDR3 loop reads CSTLGAPYNEQFF. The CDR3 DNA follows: TGCAGCACGTTGGGGGCCCCCTACAATGAGCAGTTCTTC.

This chain's CDR3 is CASALSGNEQYF. CDR3 coding DNA: TGTGCCAGCGCACTGTCGGGCAATGAGCAGTACTTC. This sequence joins TRBV12-3 or TRBV12-4 and TRBJ2-5, with D hard to call. The CDR3 contains 12 residues. Trimming shortened V by 8 bases and J by 11 bases, and 18 bases separated the two germline ends.

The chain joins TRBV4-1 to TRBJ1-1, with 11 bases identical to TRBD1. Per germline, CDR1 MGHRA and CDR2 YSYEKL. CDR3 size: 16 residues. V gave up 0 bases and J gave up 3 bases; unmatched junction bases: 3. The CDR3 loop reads CASSQDGQGAYTEAFF. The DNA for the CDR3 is TGCGCCAGCAGCCAAGATGGACAGGGGGCCTACACTGAAGCTTTCTTT.

The CDR3 bases are TGTGCCAGCAGCCGACTAGAGAGCTCCTACGAGCAGTACTTC. This gives the protein CASSRLESSYEQYF. The V gene is TRBV2, the J gene TRBJ2-7; D is possibly TRBD2 (6 bases). V lost 6 bases, J lost 0 bases, and 12 bases lay in between. The CDR3 runs 14 residues. Germline lookup yields CDR1 SNHLY and CDR2 FYNNEI.

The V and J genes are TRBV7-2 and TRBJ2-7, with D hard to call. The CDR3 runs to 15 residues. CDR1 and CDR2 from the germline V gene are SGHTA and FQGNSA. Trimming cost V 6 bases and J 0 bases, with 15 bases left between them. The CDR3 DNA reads TGTGCCAGCAGTTCCAAGTGGCGGAGCTCCTACGAGCAGTACTTC. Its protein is CASSSKWRSSYEQYF. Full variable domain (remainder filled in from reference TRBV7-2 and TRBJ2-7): GAGVSQSPSNKVTEKGKDVELRCDPISGHTALYWYRQSLGQGLEFLIYFQGNSAPDKSGLPSDRFSAERTGGSVSTLTIQRTQQEDSAVYLCASSSKWRSSYEQYFGPGTRLTVT.